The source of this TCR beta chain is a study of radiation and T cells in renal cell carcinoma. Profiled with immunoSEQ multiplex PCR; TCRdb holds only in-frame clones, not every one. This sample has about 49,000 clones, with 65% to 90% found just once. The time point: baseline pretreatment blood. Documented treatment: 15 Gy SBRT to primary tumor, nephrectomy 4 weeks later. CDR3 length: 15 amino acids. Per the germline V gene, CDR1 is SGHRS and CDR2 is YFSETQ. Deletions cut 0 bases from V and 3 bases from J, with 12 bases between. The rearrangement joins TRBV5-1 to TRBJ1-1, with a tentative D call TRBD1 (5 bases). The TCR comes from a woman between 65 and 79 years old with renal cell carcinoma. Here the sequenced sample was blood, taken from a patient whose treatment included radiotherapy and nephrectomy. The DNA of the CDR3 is TGCGCCAGCAGCTTGGCCGGGGGGGAGCACACTGAAGCTTTCTTT. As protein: CASSLAGGEHTEAFF.